A selection of T cell receptor beta chains follows, all from one sample in a study of T cell responses to AZD1222 COVID-19 vaccine. Produced via immunoSEQ multiplex PCR; TCRdb's table is partial and in-frame only. The table records about 54,000 clones, 80% to 90% of them present only once. The starting material was peripheral blood, obtained on day 0 of AZD1222 vaccination. The origin of the receptors is an adult in good health. Each CDR3 is given with its conserved first and last residue. The order of the fields is CDR3 protein, CDR3 DNA, V gene, D gene, clone size, J gene. The D gene is left open where the match is weak. Size values are once, few and many counts, or a class for expanded clones, and some rows have none.

cdr3_aa: CASSPVAVYTDTQYF
cdr3_nt: TGCGCCAGCAGCCCCGTAGCGGTTTACACAGATACGCAGTATTTT
v_call: TRBV5-1
d_call: -
clone_size: -
j_call: TRBJ2-3

cdr3_aa: CASSRASGRTDTQYF
cdr3_nt: TGTGCCAGTAGTAGGGCTAGCGGGCGCACAGATACGCAGTATTTT
v_call: TRBV19
d_call: TRBD2
clone_size: -
j_call: TRBJ2-3

cdr3_aa: CASSFTLLNTGELFF
cdr3_nt: TGTGCCAGCAGCTTCACTCTACTCAACACCGGGGAGCTGTTTTTT
v_call: TRBV7-8
d_call: -
clone_size: -
j_call: TRBJ2-2

cdr3_aa: CASGRDGADEKLFF
cdr3_nt: TGTGCCAGCGGTAGGGACGGCGCGGATGAAAAACTGTTTTTT
v_call: TRBV2
d_call: -
clone_size: -
j_call: TRBJ1-4

cdr3_aa: CASSGQNYGYTF
cdr3_nt: TGTGCCAGTAGTGGGCAAAACTATGGCTACACCTTC
v_call: TRBV19
d_call: -
clone_size: -
j_call: TRBJ1-2

cdr3_aa: CASSLGLRSSNTEAFF
cdr3_nt: TGTGCCAGCAGCTTAGGATTGAGAAGCTCAAACACTGAAGCTTTCTTT
v_call: TRBV7-9
d_call: -
clone_size: -
j_call: TRBJ1-1

cdr3_aa: CATVTGGIPYEQYF
cdr3_nt: TGTGCCACCGTGACAGGGGGGATTCCCTACGAGCAGTACTTC
v_call: TRBV6-5
d_call: TRBD1
clone_size: -
j_call: TRBJ2-7

cdr3_aa: CAAATLGTLSYEQYF
cdr3_nt: TGTGCCGCCGCCACGTTAGGGACCCTCTCCTACGAGCAGTACTTC
v_call: TRBV9
d_call: -
clone_size: -
j_call: TRBJ2-7

cdr3_aa: CASSTGTGNTEAFF
cdr3_nt: TGCGCCAGCAGCACGGGGACAGGCAACACTGAAGCTTTCTTT
v_call: TRBV5-1
d_call: TRBD1
clone_size: -
j_call: TRBJ1-1

cdr3_aa: CASSHPPGTSEDTQYF
cdr3_nt: TGTGCCAGCAGCCACCCACCCGGGACTAGCGAAGATACGCAGTATTTT
v_call: TRBV11-3
d_call: TRBD2
clone_size: -
j_call: TRBJ2-3

cdr3_aa: CASRNHPRGEGLFSEQFF
cdr3_nt: TGTGCCAGCAGGAACCATCCTCGGGGGGAGGGCCTTTTCAGTGAGCAGTTCTTC
v_call: TRBV21-1
d_call: -
clone_size: once
j_call: TRBJ2-1

cdr3_aa: CASSLVGDNSGNTIYF
cdr3_nt: TGCGCCAGCAGCTTGGTTGGGGATAACTCTGGAAACACCATATATTTT
v_call: TRBV5-1
d_call: -
clone_size: -
j_call: TRBJ1-3

cdr3_aa: CASSYWPGDTQYF
cdr3_nt: TGTGCCAGCAGCTATTGGCCGGGGGATACGCAGTATTTT
v_call: TRBV7-3
d_call: -
clone_size: -
j_call: TRBJ2-3